This T cell receptor (beta chain) was retrieved from a study of Graves' ophthalmopathy and Graves' hyperthyroidism. General study results and limits: The majority of expanded thyroid clonotypes above 0.001 frequency also occurred in blood.

Excluded: other autoimmune disease, uncontrolled infection, pregnancy or lactation. For this clonotype: The antigen remains undetermined.

The study amplified TCR beta CDR3 regions using RNA transcripts. HTBI primers primed a first-round RT-PCR, and a second-round multiplex PCR followed. One entry per CDR3 protein, called by TCRdb with MiXCR from the multiplex PCR reads. This sample carries 150,000 or so distinct CDR3 sequences, about two fifths of them seen once, and the ten largest clones take 8% to 9%. The CDR3 is made up of 16 amino acids. Germline-derived CDR1 and CDR2 are MNHNS and SASEGT. The V segment lost 4 bases and the J segment 0 bases; nucleotides outside the gene matches: 5. The sequenced sample was peripheral blood. This chain links TRBV6-1 with TRBJ2-5, with 10 bases lining up with TRBD1. This TCR came from a man aged 25-40 years with Graves' ophthalmopathy. As DNA, the CDR3 is TGTGCCAGCAGTGGACAGGGGGCTCAGTACCAAGAGACCCAGTACTTC. Amino acid sequence: CASSGQGAQYQETQYF.